The 30 T cell receptor beta chains below were found in one sample sequenced in a study of shared clonotypes between healthy human individuals. Some clones are missing from TCRdb's copy, which holds only in-frame ones; the method was immunoSEQ multiplex PCR. This table has a few hundred thousand clones, 87% appearing once. Sequenced input: memory CD8+ T cells sorted from blood. Subset here: CD45RO+ cells pooled with CCR7-negative TemRA cells. These receptors were collected from a man younger than 35 in good health.

J is TRBJ2-1 and V is TRBV9; D is possibly TRBD2 (6 bases). The CDR3 totals 13 residues. The germline gives CDR1 SGDLS, CDR2 YYNGEE. The V gene lost 0 bases and the J gene lost 6 bases, with 7 bases spanning the gap. Here the CDR3 reads CASSVELANEQFF. CDR3 bases: TGTGCCAGCAGCGTAGAACTAGCCAATGAGCAGTTCTTC.

This chain links TRBV19 with TRBJ2-7; 7 bases are shared with TRBD1. The CDR3 covers 15 residues. Trimming at V came to 6 bases and at J to 2 bases, leaving 10 bases not matched to a gene. Germline assignment: CDR1 LNHDA and CDR2 SQIVND (reference sequence). CDR3 amino acids: CASSHGQAGPYEQYF. The CDR3 DNA is TGTGCCAGTAGCCATGGACAGGCGGGCCCCTACGAGCAGTACTTC.

The CDR3, as DNA: TGCAGCGCGAAGGCGGCGCCCTACGAGCAGTACTTC. Translated, it gives CSAKAAPYEQYF. The chain has TRBV29-1 and TRBJ2-7, with unresolved D. This CDR3 spans 12 amino acids. Germline assignment: CDR1 SQVTM and CDR2 ANQGSEA. Trimming cost V 7 bases and J 2 bases, with 12 bases left between them.

The chain joins TRBV6-6 to TRBJ2-3; 9 nucleotides agree with TRBD1. The CDR3 is made up of 15 amino acids. Germline lookup yields CDR1 MNHNY and CDR2 SVGAGI (reference sequence). V shed 5 bases and J 2 bases; nucleotides not matched to a gene: 5. This CDR3 reads CASSQQGADTDTQYF. CDR3 in DNA: TGTGCCAGCAGTCAACAGGGGGCAGACACAGATACGCAGTATTTT.

This clone was found once. This CDR3 reads CASSDPYTGELFF. As DNA, the CDR3 is TGTGCCAGCAGTGATCCCTACACCGGGGAGCTGTTTTTT. The gene calls are TRBV25-1 and TRBJ2-2, with D unclear. V was trimmed by 3 bases and J by 3 bases, leaving 5 bases between them. CDR1 is MGHDK and CDR2 is SYGVNS in the germline V gene. CDR3 length equals 13 residues.

The rearrangement joins TRBV2 to TRBJ2-1, with unresolved D. Looked up from germline, CDR1 is SNHLY and CDR2 is FYNNEI. V lost 3 bases to trimming and J lost 4 bases, with 4 bases between them. CDR3 size: 12 residues. The CDR3 loop is CASSDGYNEQFF. CDR3 sequence (DNA): TGTGCCAGCAGTGATGGGTACAATGAGCAGTTCTTC. Looking up the rest from reference TRBV2 and TRBJ2-1 gives the full variable domain: EPEVTQTPSHQVTQMGQEVILRCVPISNHLYFYWYRQILGQKVEFLVSFYNNEISEKSEIFDDQFSVERPDGSNFTLKIRSTKLEDSAMYFCASSDGYNEQFFGPGTRLTVL.

The rearrangement links TRBV2 to TRBJ2-1; D ambiguous. Trimming took off 8 bases at V and 8 bases at J, with 16 bases between the two ends. The CDR3 runs 13 residues. The germline CDR1 and CDR2 sequences are SNHLY and FYNNEI. CDR3 sequence: CASVLSGWHEQFF. Here the CDR3 DNA reads TGTGCCAGCGTCCTATCCGGGTGGCATGAGCAGTTCTTC. Supplemented by reference TRBV2 and TRBJ2-1, the full variable domain reads EPEVTQTPSHQVTQMGQEVILRCVPISNHLYFYWYRQILGQKVEFLVSFYNNEISEKSEIFDDQFSVERPDGSNFTLKIRSTKLEDSAMYFCASVLSGWHEQFFGPGTRLTVL.

V and J are TRBV11-2 and TRBJ1-4; TRBD1 is a possible D gene (5 bases). The germline V gene has CDR1 SGHAT and CDR2 FQNNGV. The CDR3 covers 15 residues. V was shortened by 2 bases and J by 5 bases, with 12 bases between the two germline ends. CDR3 nucleotides: TGTGCCAGCAGCTTACGGGGGAACGTAAATGAAAAACTGTTTTTT. Amino acids: CASSLRGNVNEKLFF.

This CDR3 is CASSLAVTGGTEAFF. DNA for the CDR3: TGCGCCAGCAGCTTGGCCGTCACAGGGGGGACTGAAGCTTTCTTT. The J gene is TRBJ1-1, the V gene TRBV5-1; 8 bases are shared with TRBD1. With V trimmed by 0 bases and J by 5 bases, 6 bases remained unmatched. The CDR3 length is 15 residues. The germline V gene has CDR1 SGHRS and CDR2 YFSETQ.

The chain uses TRBV11-1 and TRBJ2-6; D possibly corresponds to TRBD1 (5 bases). Trimming pared 1 base from V and 2 bases from J, leaving 12 bases between. In germline, CDR1 is SGHAT, CDR2 FQDESV (reference sequence). This CDR3 has 17 amino acids. CDR3 region: CASSLGESGPGANVLTF. DNA of the CDR3: TGTGCCAGCAGCTTAGGAGAATCAGGGCCTGGGGCCAACGTCCTGACTTTC.

The rearrangement uses TRBV5-6 and TRBJ2-1; D gene uncertain. Trimming cost V 4 bases and J 3 bases, with 8 bases left between them. CDR1 SGHDT and CDR2 YYEEEE come from the germline V gene. The CDR3 contains 13 residues. The CDR3 is CASSQAIYNEQFF. DNA for the CDR3: TGTGCCAGCAGCCAGGCGATCTACAATGAGCAGTTCTTC. The full variable domain, completed using reference TRBV5-6 and TRBJ2-1, is DAGVTQSPTHLIKTRGQQVTLRCSPKSGHDTVSWYQQALGQGPQFIFQYYEEEERQRGNFPDRFSGHQFPNYSSELNVNALLLGDSALYLCASSQAIYNEQFFGPGTRLTVL.

Only a few counts were recorded for this clone. V gene TRBV30 combines with J gene TRBJ2-7, with TRBD2 matching over 10 bases. Looked up from germline, CDR1 is GTSNPN and CDR2 is SVGIG (reference sequence). V lost 4 bases and J lost 2; bases outside the gene matches: 11. The CDR3 is 16 amino acids. The chain's CDR3 is CAWTSLGTSDTYEQYF. The CDR3 region has the DNA TGTGCCTGGACCTCTCTCGGGACTAGCGATACCTACGAGCAGTACTTC.

This clone appeared once. This CDR3 is also generated by other DNA sequences in the sample. The chain carries TRBV5-1 and TRBJ2-5, with TRBD2 identical over 14 bases. The CDR3 is 16 residues long. Looked up from germline, CDR1 is SGHRS and CDR2 is YFSETQ. After removal of 3 bases from V and 2 bases from J, the junction contained 3 bases not matched to a gene. The CDR3 here is CASSSGLAGGQETQYF. The CDR3, as DNA: TGCGCCAGCAGCTCCGGACTAGCGGGGGGACAAGAGACCCAGTACTTC.

The genes are TRBV6-5 and TRBJ1-2; no reliable D call. The CDR3 has 13 amino acids. Germline V gene sequence: CDR1 MNHEY, CDR2 SVGAGI. V was pared by 0 bases and J by 8 bases, with 10 bases between. The CDR3 nucleotides read TGTGCCAGCAGTTACTCCACAGTAGGGGGCTACACCTTC. It yields the protein CASSYSTVGGYTF.

This clone was recorded once. CDR3 region: CASSLLWLSGDTQYF. CDR3 bases: TGCGCCAGCAGCCTGCTATGGCTTTCCGGAGATACGCAGTATTTT. The chain joins TRBV4-1 to TRBJ2-3; D remains unclear. V was shortened by 4 bases and J by 5 bases, with 16 bases between the two germline ends. The CDR3 is 15 amino acids. The germline V gene encodes CDR1 MGHRA and CDR2 YSYEKL.

The CDR3 here is CAISEFLWGSPLHF. The CDR3, as DNA: TGTGCCATCAGTGAATTTTTGTGGGGTTCACCCCTCCACTTT. The chain has TRBV10-3 and TRBJ1-6; D gene unclear. In germline, CDR1 is ENHRY, CDR2 SYGVKD. This CDR3 contains 14 residues. V was trimmed by 3 bases and J by 9 bases, leaving 12 bases between them.

This chain uses TRBV9 with TRBJ1-2; TRBD1 might be the D (6 bases). Germline CDR1 reads SGDLS; CDR2 reads YYNGEE. The V end was cut by 2 bases, the J end by 0 bases, with 11 bases between. This CDR3 comprises 15 residues. Here the CDR3 DNA reads TGTGCCAGCAGCGTCAACAGGGAAGCTAACTATGGCTACACCTTC. It specifies CASSVNREANYGYTF. Drawing the rest from reference TRBV9 and TRBJ1-2, the complete variable domain is DSGVTQTPKHLITATGQRVTLRCSPRSGDLSVYWYQQSLDQGLQFLIQYYNGEERAKGNILERFSAQQFPDLHSELNLSSLELGDSALYFCASSVNREANYGYTFGSGTRLTVV.

The chain carries TRBV7-2 and TRBJ2-3, with D perhaps matching TRBD2 (6 bases). CDR3 size: 16 residues. Germline V lookup: CDR1 SGHTA, CDR2 FQGNSA. Trimming cost V 11 bases and J 1 base, with 22 bases left between them. The CDR3 loop reads CAASSGTSYGTDTQYF. In DNA form, the CDR3 reads TGTGCCGCGTCATCAGGGACTTCCTATGGCACAGATACGCAGTATTTT.

This chain joins TRBV7-2 and TRBJ2-3, with D maybe TRBD2 (5 bases). The CDR3 loop spans 14 amino acids. V gave up 2 bases and J gave up 3 bases, with 9 bases separating them. Looked up from germline, CDR1 is SGHTA and CDR2 is FQGNSA. This chain's CDR3 is CASSLLRATDTQYF. The CDR3 DNA follows: TGTGCCAGCAGCTTACTGAGGGCTACAGATACGCAGTATTTT.

The V and J genes are TRBV10-3 and TRBJ2-7, with 9 positions matching TRBD2. This CDR3 contains 13 residues. CDR1 ENHRY and CDR2 SYGVKD come from the germline V gene. V dropped 9 bases and J dropped 3; count of bases not matched to a gene: 6. CDR3 nucleotides: TGTGCCATTCGAGCTAGCGGGGACTACGAGCAGTACTTC. It translates to CAIRASGDYEQYF.

This clone was counted many times. The chain recombines TRBV5-5 with TRBJ1-2, with 9 bases that match TRBD1. The CDR3 is 15 amino acids. After removal of 4 bases from V and 1 base from J, the junction contained 5 bases not matched to a gene. Germline assignment: CDR1 SGHKS and CDR2 YYEKEE (reference sequence). The CDR3 reads CASSRWTGDNYGYTF. CDR3 sequence (DNA): TGTGCCAGCAGCCGCTGGACAGGGGATAACTATGGCTACACCTTC.

Of note for this clone: This sample also contains other DNA sequences that code for the same CDR3. The CDR3 sequence is CASSAGRYSTDTQYF. CDR3 in DNA: TGTGCCAGCAGCGCCGGGAGATATAGCACAGATACGCAGTATTTT. The chain uses TRBV9 and TRBJ2-3; maybe TRBD2 (6 bases). V shed 3 bases and J shed 0 bases, with 11 bases lying between them. The CDR3 totals 15 residues. Germline-derived CDR1 and CDR2 are SGDLS and YYNGEE.

CDR3 loop: CASSDWDDPETQYF. The DNA for the CDR3 is TGTGCCAGCAGCGATTGGGACGACCCAGAGACCCAGTACTTC. This rearrangement joins TRBV9 to TRBJ2-5; D is tentatively TRBD1 or TRBD2 (5 bases each). The germline gives CDR1 SGDLS, CDR2 YYNGEE. V dropped 3 bases and J dropped 4 bases, with 13 bases sitting between them. This CDR3 spans 14 amino acids.

CDR3 residues: CASSFPNEKLFF. The CDR3 nucleotides read TGTGCCAGCAGTTTTCCTAATGAAAAACTGTTTTTT. The gene calls are TRBV28 and TRBJ1-4; no reliable D call. The V end was cut by 3 bases, the J end by 3 bases, with 2 bases between. Germline CDR1 and CDR2: MDHEN and SYDVKM. This CDR3 has 12 amino acids.

The chain carries TRBV5-1 and TRBJ2-1; 9 nucleotides agree with TRBD1. V lost 0 bases, J lost 8 bases, and 6 bases stayed unmatched. The germline V gene encodes CDR1 SGHRS and CDR2 YFSETQ. The CDR3 covers 15 residues. In DNA, the CDR3 is TGCGCCAGCAGCTTGGACGGGACAGGGTTTGATGAGCAGTTCTTC. Protein product: CASSLDGTGFDEQFF.

The rearrangement joins TRBV4-1 to TRBJ1-4, with D maybe TRBD1 (6 bases). Germline V CDR1 and CDR2: MGHRA, YSYEKL. Trimming shortened V by 0 bases and J by 8 bases, and 10 bases separated the two germline ends. The CDR3 is made up of 14 amino acids. CDR3 region: CASSQEGGAEKLFF. The DNA for the CDR3 is TGCGCCAGCAGCCAAGAGGGGGGCGCCGAAAAACTGTTTTTT.

J is TRBJ2-7 and V is TRBV18, with D possibly TRBD1 on 6 matching bases. Germline V gene data show CDR1 as KGHSH and CDR2 as LQKENI. The V and J ends lost 3 bases and 1 base respectively, with 19 bases between them. There are 17 residues in the CDR3. The CDR3: CASSPLPGTPWSYEQYF. The CDR3 DNA reads as TGTGCCAGCTCACCCCTCCCGGGGACACCTTGGTCCTACGAGCAGTACTTC. The complete variable domain, with remaining parts taken from reference TRBV18 and TRBJ2-7, reads NAGVMQNPRHLVRRRGQEARLRCSPMKGHSHVYWYRQLPEEGLKFMVYLQKENIIDESGMPKERFSAEFPKEGPSILRIQQVVRGDSAAYFCASSPLPGTPWSYEQYFGPGTRLTVT.

V gene TRBV4-1 combines with J gene TRBJ1-1, with a possible D match to TRBD1 (6 bases). V lost 4 bases, J lost 4 bases, and 13 bases lay in between. This CDR3 contains 14 residues. In germline, CDR1 is MGHRA, CDR2 YSYEKL. The chain's CDR3 is CASSPLEGGTEAFF. CDR3 nucleotide sequence: TGCGCCAGCAGCCCCCTCGAGGGGGGCACTGAAGCTTTCTTT.

Worth noting for this clone: The same CDR3 also results from other DNA sequences found in this sample. The chain uses TRBV6-1 and TRBJ2-7; no clear D gene. CDR3 size: 14 residues. V gave up 1 base and J gave up 3 bases, with 10 bases separating them. Looked up from germline, CDR1 is MNHNS and CDR2 is SASEGT. The DNA for the CDR3 is TGTGCCAGCAGTGAAGGTTTGGCAGACTACGAGCAGTACTTC. The encoded protein is CASSEGLADYEQYF.

The V gene is TRBV4-1, the J gene TRBJ1-2, with 8 bases matching TRBD1. Germline CDR1 MGHRA, CDR2 YSYEKL. V lost 4 bases to trimming and J lost 5 bases; unmatched junction nucleotides: 9. This CDR3 is built from 15 residues. CDR3 nucleotide sequence: TGCGCCAGCAGCCGCCGGCAGGGGGCCGGTTATGGCTACACCTTC. Translation gives CASSRRQGAGYGYTF.